Listed below are T cell receptor beta chains from one sample, sequenced in a study of T cell responses to AZD1222 COVID-19 vaccine. The repertoire was sequenced with immunoSEQ multiplex PCR; TCRdb's copy has only in-frame clones and lacks some. The sample has 150,000 or so clones, roughly 94% seen once. Sequencing used peripheral blood, obtained on day 0 of AZD1222 vaccination. The source of these receptors is an adult in good health. CDR3s include the opening cysteine and the closing phenylalanine or tryptophan. Each record gives: clone size, V gene, J gene, D gene, CDR3 DNA, CDR3 protein. A D gene is named only where the DNA matches it firmly. Where a row states a size, it is once, few, many or the class of an expanded clone; other rows omit it.

clone_size: -; v_call: TRBV7-2; j_call: TRBJ1-2; d_call: -; cdr3_nt: TGTGCCAGCAGCTTAGGGAGGAACTATGGCTACACCTTC; cdr3_aa: CASSLGRNYGYTF
clone_size: -; v_call: TRBV19; j_call: TRBJ1-5; d_call: TRBD1; cdr3_nt: TGTGCCAGTAGTCTACAGGGGACGTATCAGCCCCAGCATTTT; cdr3_aa: CASSLQGTYQPQHF
clone_size: -; v_call: TRBV7-3; j_call: TRBJ2-2; d_call: -; cdr3_nt: TGTGCCAGCAGTTCATGCAGGGGAGGCGGGGAGCTGTTTTTT; cdr3_aa: CASSSCRGGGELFF
clone_size: -; v_call: TRBV15; j_call: TRBJ1-2; d_call: -; cdr3_nt: TGTGCCACCAGCAGAGACAGGAACTATGGCTACACCTTC; cdr3_aa: CATSRDRNYGYTF
clone_size: -; v_call: TRBV3-1/TRBV3-2; j_call: TRBJ2-5; d_call: -; cdr3_nt: TGTGCCAGCAGCCAAGTCCGTTCCCAAGAGACCCAGTACTTC; cdr3_aa: CASSQVRSQETQYF
clone_size: -; v_call: TRBV29-1; j_call: TRBJ2-3; d_call: -; cdr3_nt: TGCAGCGTGGACCGGGAATTGGAGCAGTATTTT; cdr3_aa: CSVDRELEQYF
clone_size: once; v_call: TRBV5-4; j_call: TRBJ2-2; d_call: TRBD2; cdr3_nt: TGTGCCAGCAGCTTCGGTAGCGGGGGGGCTCAGGTGCTGTTTTTT; cdr3_aa: CASSFGSGGAQVLFF
clone_size: once; v_call: TRBV10-1; j_call: TRBJ1-6; d_call: -; cdr3_nt: TGCGCCAGCAGCACAACAGCTTCACCCCTCCACTTT; cdr3_aa: CASSTTASPLHF
clone_size: once; v_call: TRBV2; j_call: TRBJ1-1; d_call: TRBD1; cdr3_nt: TGTGCCAGCAGACAGGGGGCGAAGAACACTGAAGCTTTCTTT; cdr3_aa: CASRQGAKNTEAFF
clone_size: -; v_call: TRBV9; j_call: TRBJ2-1; d_call: -; cdr3_nt: TGTGCCAGCAGCGGGTTGAGGGTAGCGCGATACAATGAGCAGTTCTTC; cdr3_aa: CASSGLRVARYNEQFF
clone_size: -; v_call: TRBV4-3; j_call: TRBJ1-2; d_call: TRBD1; cdr3_nt: TGCGCCAGCAGCCAAGACTGGGACAGCTATGGCTACACCTTC; cdr3_aa: CASSQDWDSYGYTF
clone_size: -; v_call: TRBV6-5; j_call: TRBJ1-5; d_call: -; cdr3_nt: TGTGCCAGCAGAGAGACTGGGGGCAATCAGCCCCAGCATTTT; cdr3_aa: CASRETGGNQPQHF
clone_size: -; v_call: TRBV10-2; j_call: TRBJ2-1; d_call: TRBD2; cdr3_nt: TGCGCCAGCAGTGAGTCTCAGACTAGCGGTTACAATGAGCAGTTCTTC; cdr3_aa: CASSESQTSGYNEQFF
clone_size: few; v_call: TRBV4-2; j_call: TRBJ2-7; d_call: TRBD1; cdr3_nt: TGTGCCAGCAGCCAAGATAGAACAGGGGGAACATACGAGCAGTACTTC; cdr3_aa: CASSQDRTGGTYEQYF
clone_size: -; v_call: TRBV12-3/TRBV12-4; j_call: TRBJ1-5; d_call: TRBD1; cdr3_nt: TGTGCCAGCAGTTTAGGTGACAGGGCCCAGCATTTT; cdr3_aa: CASSLGDRAQHF
clone_size: -; v_call: TRBV7-8; j_call: TRBJ1-2; d_call: -; cdr3_nt: TGTGCCAGCAGCTTCAACAGCTATGGCTACACCTTC; cdr3_aa: CASSFNSYGYTF
clone_size: once; v_call: TRBV5-5; j_call: TRBJ1-1; d_call: TRBD1; cdr3_nt: TGTGCCAGCAGCTTTACAGGGGACACTGAAGCTTTCTTT; cdr3_aa: CASSFTGDTEAFF
clone_size: -; v_call: TRBV28; j_call: TRBJ1-1; d_call: -; cdr3_nt: TGTGCCAGCAGCCCCCCGGGACCCACCGGAGTGACTGAAGCTTTCTTT; cdr3_aa: CASSPPGPTGVTEAFF
clone_size: -; v_call: TRBV2; j_call: TRBJ2-7; d_call: -; cdr3_nt: TGTGCCAGCAGTCGCGGGCCCACCTACGAGCAGTACTTC; cdr3_aa: CASSRGPTYEQYF
clone_size: -; v_call: TRBV2; j_call: TRBJ1-2; d_call: -; cdr3_nt: TGTGCCAGCAACCCCAGGGGCCACTATGGCTACACCTTC; cdr3_aa: CASNPRGHYGYTF
clone_size: -; v_call: TRBV18; j_call: TRBJ2-7; d_call: -; cdr3_nt: TGTGCCAGCTCACGCCAGGGATACGAGCAGTACTTC; cdr3_aa: CASSRQGYEQYF
clone_size: -; v_call: TRBV2; j_call: TRBJ1-4; d_call: TRBD1; cdr3_nt: TGTGCCAGCAGCGAGACCGGACAGGGGGGTGAAAAACTGTTTTTT; cdr3_aa: CASSETGQGGEKLFF
clone_size: -; v_call: TRBV12-5; j_call: TRBJ2-7; d_call: TRBD1; cdr3_nt: TGTGCTAGTGGTTTGGATCCCGGGACAGGGGGGGGCGAGCAGTACTTC; cdr3_aa: CASGLDPGTGGGEQYF
clone_size: once; v_call: TRBV12-3/TRBV12-4; j_call: TRBJ1-2; d_call: -; cdr3_nt: TGTGCCAGCAGTTTATCCCAAAACTATGGCTACACCTTC; cdr3_aa: CASSLSQNYGYTF
clone_size: once; v_call: TRBV12-5; j_call: TRBJ2-1; d_call: -; cdr3_nt: TGTGCTAGTGGTTTGGCTACGATCGATGAGCAGTTCTTC; cdr3_aa: CASGLATIDEQFF
clone_size: -; v_call: TRBV18; j_call: TRBJ2-7; d_call: -; cdr3_nt: TGTGCCAGCTCACCACCTTCGACAGCCTCCTACGAGCAGTACTTC; cdr3_aa: CASSPPSTASYEQYF
clone_size: -; v_call: TRBV10-3; j_call: TRBJ2-3; d_call: -; cdr3_nt: TGTGCCATCAGCGGGGAGCGGTTCCGGGATACGCAGTATTTT; cdr3_aa: CAISGERFRDTQYF
clone_size: -; v_call: TRBV10-3; j_call: TRBJ2-1; d_call: TRBD1; cdr3_nt: TGTGCCATCAGTGAGGACCGGGACAGGCTGTTCTTC; cdr3_aa: CAISEDRDRLFF
clone_size: -; v_call: TRBV9; j_call: TRBJ2-5; d_call: TRBD2; cdr3_nt: TGTGCCAGCAGCGTAGTTACTAGCGGGGGCCAAGAGACCCAGTACTTC; cdr3_aa: CASSVVTSGGQETQYF
clone_size: -; v_call: TRBV7-3; j_call: TRBJ2-3; d_call: TRBD2; cdr3_nt: TGTGCCAGCAGCGCCCGGACTAGCGGGGGAGAAGATACGCAGTATTTT; cdr3_aa: CASSARTSGGEDTQYF
clone_size: once; v_call: TRBV6-2/TRBV6-3; j_call: TRBJ1-2; d_call: -; cdr3_nt: TGTGCCAGCAGTGCCGCCTCGAAAGGCGGGGATGGCTACACCTTC; cdr3_aa: CASSAASKGGDGYTF
clone_size: -; v_call: TRBV3-1/TRBV3-2; j_call: TRBJ1-2; d_call: -; cdr3_nt: TGTGCCAGCAGCCAGGGGGGCCAGGGTGGCTACACCTTC; cdr3_aa: CASSQGGQGGYTF
clone_size: -; v_call: TRBV19; j_call: TRBJ2-7; d_call: TRBD1; cdr3_nt: TGTGCCAGTAGTATCAGGCAGGGGGCCTACGAGCAGTACTTC; cdr3_aa: CASSIRQGAYEQYF
clone_size: -; v_call: TRBV7-9; j_call: TRBJ2-1; d_call: TRBD2; cdr3_nt: TGTGCCAGCAGCTTAGGACTAGCGGGGGATGAGCAGTTCTTC; cdr3_aa: CASSLGLAGDEQFF
clone_size: -; v_call: TRBV7-2; j_call: TRBJ2-1; d_call: -; cdr3_nt: TGTGCCAGCAGCTTAGTACGGTCCCTCTCGGGTGAGCAGTTCTTC; cdr3_aa: CASSLVRSLSGEQFF
clone_size: -; v_call: TRBV9; j_call: TRBJ2-1; d_call: -; cdr3_nt: TGTGCCAGCAGCATTGGGTACAATGAGCAGTTCTTC; cdr3_aa: CASSIGYNEQFF
clone_size: -; v_call: TRBV5-1; j_call: TRBJ1-5; d_call: -; cdr3_nt: TGCGCCAGCAGTCCCACAGGGAACAATCAGCCCCAGCATTTT; cdr3_aa: CASSPTGNNQPQHF
clone_size: -; v_call: TRBV3-1/TRBV3-2; j_call: TRBJ2-5; d_call: TRBD2; cdr3_nt: TGTGCCAGCAGCCAAGATCCTAGCGGCCAAGAGACCCAGTACTTC; cdr3_aa: CASSQDPSGQETQYF
clone_size: -; v_call: TRBV24-1; j_call: TRBJ2-2; d_call: TRBD2; cdr3_nt: TGTGCCACCAGTGACATCCCGGGACTAGCGGGGAACACCGGGGAGCTGTTTTTT; cdr3_aa: CATSDIPGLAGNTGELFF
clone_size: -; v_call: TRBV7-2; j_call: TRBJ2-1; d_call: -; cdr3_nt: TGTGCCAGCAGCACAAGAACAAAGAATGAGCAGTTCTTC; cdr3_aa: CASSTRTKNEQFF
clone_size: -; v_call: TRBV5-6; j_call: TRBJ2-3; d_call: -; cdr3_nt: TGTGCCAGCAGCTTGGTAAGGGCAGCTAGCACAGATACGCAGTATTTT; cdr3_aa: CASSLVRAASTDTQYF
clone_size: -; v_call: TRBV5-1; j_call: TRBJ1-6; d_call: TRBD1; cdr3_nt: TGCGCCAGCAGTGACCTCGGGACAGGGGCGGCTGGTTCACCCCTCCACTTT; cdr3_aa: CASSDLGTGAAGSPLHF
clone_size: few; v_call: TRBV5-1; j_call: TRBJ2-1; d_call: TRBD1; cdr3_nt: TGCGCCAGCAGCTTGGTACAGGGGGACTACAATGAGCAGTTCTTC; cdr3_aa: CASSLVQGDYNEQFF
clone_size: -; v_call: TRBV7-2; j_call: TRBJ2-7; d_call: TRBD1; cdr3_nt: TGTGCCAGCAGCCAGGGGGCGGGGAATTGGTTCTACGAGCAGTACTTC; cdr3_aa: CASSQGAGNWFYEQYF
clone_size: -; v_call: TRBV29-1; j_call: TRBJ2-3; d_call: -; cdr3_nt: TGCAGCGTTGAAGATAGGGGAGATACGCAGTATTTT; cdr3_aa: CSVEDRGDTQYF
clone_size: -; v_call: TRBV6-4; j_call: TRBJ2-2; d_call: -; cdr3_nt: TGTGCCAGCAGTGACTCGGGGGTCGGGGAGCTGTTTTTT; cdr3_aa: CASSDSGVGELFF
clone_size: -; v_call: TRBV18; j_call: TRBJ2-7; d_call: TRBD1; cdr3_nt: TGTGCCAGCTCACCGGGACAGGATGGCGAGCAGTACTTC; cdr3_aa: CASSPGQDGEQYF
clone_size: -; v_call: TRBV5-1; j_call: TRBJ1-1; d_call: -; cdr3_nt: TGCGCCAGCAGCCCTGGTGGCAGCGGGGACACTGAAGCTTTCTTT; cdr3_aa: CASSPGGSGDTEAFF
clone_size: -; v_call: TRBV11-2; j_call: TRBJ1-1; d_call: -; cdr3_nt: TGTGCCAGCACCCTCCAACTCCAAACCGGGAGGGACACTGAAGCTTTCTTT; cdr3_aa: CASTLQLQTGRDTEAFF
clone_size: -; v_call: TRBV2; j_call: TRBJ1-2; d_call: -; cdr3_nt: TGTGCCAGCAGTGCCGGGCTAGACTATGGCTACACCTTC; cdr3_aa: CASSAGLDYGYTF
clone_size: -; v_call: TRBV19; j_call: TRBJ1-5; d_call: TRBD1; cdr3_nt: TGTGCCAGTAGTATGGGCACGGGACAGGGGAGACTGGGCAATCAGCCCCAGCATTTT; cdr3_aa: CASSMGTGQGRLGNQPQHF
clone_size: -; v_call: TRBV18; j_call: TRBJ1-2; d_call: -; cdr3_nt: TGTGCCAGCTCACCACCGGGCGGGAACTATGGCTACACCTTC; cdr3_aa: CASSPPGGNYGYTF